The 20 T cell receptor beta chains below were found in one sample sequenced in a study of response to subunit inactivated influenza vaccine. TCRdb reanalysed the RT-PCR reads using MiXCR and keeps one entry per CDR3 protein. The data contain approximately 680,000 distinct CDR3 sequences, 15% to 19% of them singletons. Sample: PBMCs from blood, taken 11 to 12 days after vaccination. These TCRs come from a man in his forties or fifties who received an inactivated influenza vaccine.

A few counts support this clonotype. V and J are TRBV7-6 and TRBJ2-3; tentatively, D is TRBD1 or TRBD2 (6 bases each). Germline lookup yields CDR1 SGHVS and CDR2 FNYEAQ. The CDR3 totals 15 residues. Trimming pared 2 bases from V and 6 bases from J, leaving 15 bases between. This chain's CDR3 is CASSLPAGGRDTQYF. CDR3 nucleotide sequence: TGTGCCAGCAGCTTACCGGCCGGGGGCAGGGATACGCAGTATTTT.

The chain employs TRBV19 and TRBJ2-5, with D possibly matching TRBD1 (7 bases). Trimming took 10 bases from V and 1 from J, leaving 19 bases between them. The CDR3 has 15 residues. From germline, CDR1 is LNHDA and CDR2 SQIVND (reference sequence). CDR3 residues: CATRRGPFSQETQYF. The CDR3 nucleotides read TGTGCCACCCGGAGGGGGCCATTTAGCCAAGAGACCCAGTACTTC.

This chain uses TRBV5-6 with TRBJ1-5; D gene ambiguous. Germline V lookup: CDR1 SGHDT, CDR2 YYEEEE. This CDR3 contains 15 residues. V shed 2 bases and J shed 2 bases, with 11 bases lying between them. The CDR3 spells CASSFGNSGNQPQHF. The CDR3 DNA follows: TGTGCCAGCAGCTTTGGTAATTCGGGCAATCAGCCCCAGCATTTT.

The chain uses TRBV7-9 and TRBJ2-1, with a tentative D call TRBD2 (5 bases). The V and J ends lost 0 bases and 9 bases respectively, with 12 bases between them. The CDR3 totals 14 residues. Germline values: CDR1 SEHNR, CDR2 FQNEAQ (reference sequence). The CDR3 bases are TGTGCCAGCAGCTTAGCGCCGGAGGTTGCTGAGCAGTTCTTC. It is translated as CASSLAPEVAEQFF.

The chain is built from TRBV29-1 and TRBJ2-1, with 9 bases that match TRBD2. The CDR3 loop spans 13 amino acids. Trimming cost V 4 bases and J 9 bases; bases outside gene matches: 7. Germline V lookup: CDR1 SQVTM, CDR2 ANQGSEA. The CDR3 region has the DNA TGCAGCGTTGCCAAGACTAGCGGAAGTGAGCAGTTCTTC. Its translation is CSVAKTSGSEQFF.

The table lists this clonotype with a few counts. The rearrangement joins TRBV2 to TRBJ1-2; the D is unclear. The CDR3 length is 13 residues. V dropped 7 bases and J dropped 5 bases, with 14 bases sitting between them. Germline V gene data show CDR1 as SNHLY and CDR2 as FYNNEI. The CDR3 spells CASTTLISYGYTF. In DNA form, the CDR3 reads TGTGCCAGCACCACCCTCATCTCTTATGGCTACACCTTC.

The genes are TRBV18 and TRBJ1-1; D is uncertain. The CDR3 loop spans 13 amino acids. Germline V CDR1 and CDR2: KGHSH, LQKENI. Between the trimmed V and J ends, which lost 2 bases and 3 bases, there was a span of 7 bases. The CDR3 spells CASSPEQDTEAFF. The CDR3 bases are TGTGCCAGCTCACCAGAGCAGGACACTGAAGCTTTCTTT.

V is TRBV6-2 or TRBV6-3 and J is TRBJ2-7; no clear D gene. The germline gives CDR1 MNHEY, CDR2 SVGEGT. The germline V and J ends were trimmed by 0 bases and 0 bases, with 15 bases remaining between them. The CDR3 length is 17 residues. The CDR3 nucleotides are TGTGCCAGCAGTTACTCGGGGATATACCGAGGCTCCTACGAGCAGTACTTC. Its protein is CASSYSGIYRGSYEQYF.

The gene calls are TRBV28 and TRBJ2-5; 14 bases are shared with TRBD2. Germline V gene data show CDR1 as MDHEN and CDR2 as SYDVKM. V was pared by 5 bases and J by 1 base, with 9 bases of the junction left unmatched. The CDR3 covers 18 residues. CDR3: CASSLTSGRAMTQETQYF. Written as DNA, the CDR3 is TGTGCCAGCAGTCTGACTAGCGGGAGGGCCATGACCCAAGAGACCCAGTACTTC.

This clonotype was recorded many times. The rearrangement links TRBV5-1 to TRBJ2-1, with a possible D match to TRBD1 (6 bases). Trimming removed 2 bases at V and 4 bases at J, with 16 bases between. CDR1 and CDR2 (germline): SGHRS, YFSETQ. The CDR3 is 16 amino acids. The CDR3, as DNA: TGCGCCAGCAGCTTTGCCGGTAACACAGGGTACAATGAGCAGTTCTTC. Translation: CASSFAGNTGYNEQFF.

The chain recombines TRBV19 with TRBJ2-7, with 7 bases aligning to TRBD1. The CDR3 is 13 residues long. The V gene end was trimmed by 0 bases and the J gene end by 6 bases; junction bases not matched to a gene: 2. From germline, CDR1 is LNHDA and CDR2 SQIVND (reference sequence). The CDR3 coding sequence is TGTGCCAGTAGTATAGAGACAGGGAGCGAGCAGTACTTC. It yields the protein CASSIETGSEQYF.

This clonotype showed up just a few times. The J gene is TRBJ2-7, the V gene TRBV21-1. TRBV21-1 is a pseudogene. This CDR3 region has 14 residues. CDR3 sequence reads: CASSKSQNPYEQYF. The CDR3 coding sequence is TGTGCCAGCAGCAAATCACAAAACCCCTACGAGCAGTACTTC.

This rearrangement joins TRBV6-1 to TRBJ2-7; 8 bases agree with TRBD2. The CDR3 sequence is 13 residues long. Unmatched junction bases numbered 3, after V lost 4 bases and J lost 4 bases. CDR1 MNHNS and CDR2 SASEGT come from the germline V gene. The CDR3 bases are TGTGCCAGCAGTGTAGCGGGACTTTACGAGCAGTACTTC. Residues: CASSVAGLYEQYF.

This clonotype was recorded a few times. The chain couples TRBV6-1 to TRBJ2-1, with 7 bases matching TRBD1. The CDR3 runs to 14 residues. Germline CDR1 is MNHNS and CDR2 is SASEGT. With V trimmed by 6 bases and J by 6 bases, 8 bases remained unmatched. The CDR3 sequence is CASSLDRVLNEQFF. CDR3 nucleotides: TGTGCCAGCAGCCTAGACAGGGTCCTCAATGAGCAGTTCTTC.

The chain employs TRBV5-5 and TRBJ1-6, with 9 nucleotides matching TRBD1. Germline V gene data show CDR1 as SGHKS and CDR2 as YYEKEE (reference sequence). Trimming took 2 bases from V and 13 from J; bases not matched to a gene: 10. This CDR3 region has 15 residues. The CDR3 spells CASSFGTGIISPLHF. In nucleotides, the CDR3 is TGTGCCAGCAGCTTCGGGACAGGGATTATTTCGCCCCTCCACTTT.

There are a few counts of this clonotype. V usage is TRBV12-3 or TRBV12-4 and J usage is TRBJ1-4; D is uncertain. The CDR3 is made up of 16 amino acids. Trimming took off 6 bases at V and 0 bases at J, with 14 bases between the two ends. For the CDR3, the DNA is TGTGCCAGCAGCAGGACTTACGGCTCAACTAATGAAAAACTGTTTTTT. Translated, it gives CASSRTYGSTNEKLFF.

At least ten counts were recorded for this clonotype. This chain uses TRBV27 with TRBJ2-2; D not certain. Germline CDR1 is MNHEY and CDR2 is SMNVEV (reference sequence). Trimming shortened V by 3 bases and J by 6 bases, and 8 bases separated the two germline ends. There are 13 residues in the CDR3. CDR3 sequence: CASSFSVAGELFF. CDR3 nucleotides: TGTGCCAGCAGTTTCTCAGTGGCCGGGGAGCTGTTTTTT.

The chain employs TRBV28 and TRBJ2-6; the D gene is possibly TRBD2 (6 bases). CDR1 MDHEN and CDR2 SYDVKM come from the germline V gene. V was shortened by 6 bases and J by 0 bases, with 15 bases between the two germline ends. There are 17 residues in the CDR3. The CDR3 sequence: CASSPGLLYSGANVLTF. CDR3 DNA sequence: TGTGCCAGCAGCCCCGGACTACTGTACTCTGGGGCCAACGTCCTGACTTTC.

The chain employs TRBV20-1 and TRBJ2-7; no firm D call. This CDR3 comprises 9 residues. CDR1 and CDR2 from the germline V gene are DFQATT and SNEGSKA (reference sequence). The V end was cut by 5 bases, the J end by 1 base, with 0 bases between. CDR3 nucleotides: TGCAGTGCTTCCTACGAGCAGTACTTC. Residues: CSASYEQYF.

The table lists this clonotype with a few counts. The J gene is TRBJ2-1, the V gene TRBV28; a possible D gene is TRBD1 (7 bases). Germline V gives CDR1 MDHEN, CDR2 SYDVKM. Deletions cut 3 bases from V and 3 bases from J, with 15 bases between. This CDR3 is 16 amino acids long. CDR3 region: CASSLSGRGVYNEQFF. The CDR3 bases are TGTGCCAGCAGTTTGTCCGGCAGGGGGGTCTACAATGAGCAGTTCTTC.